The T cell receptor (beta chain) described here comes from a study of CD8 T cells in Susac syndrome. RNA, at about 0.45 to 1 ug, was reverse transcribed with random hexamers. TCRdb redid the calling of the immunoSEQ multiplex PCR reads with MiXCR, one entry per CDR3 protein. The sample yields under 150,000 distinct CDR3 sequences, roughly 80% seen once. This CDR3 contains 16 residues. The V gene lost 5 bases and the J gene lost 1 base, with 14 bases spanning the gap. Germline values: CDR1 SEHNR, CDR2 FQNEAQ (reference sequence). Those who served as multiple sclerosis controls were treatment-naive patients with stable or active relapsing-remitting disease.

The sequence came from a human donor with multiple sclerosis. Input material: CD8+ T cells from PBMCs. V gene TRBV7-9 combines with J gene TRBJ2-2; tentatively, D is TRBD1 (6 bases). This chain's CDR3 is CASSPTLTGNTGELFF. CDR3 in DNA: TGTGCCAGCAGCCCCACTCTGACAGGGAACACCGGGGAGCTGTTTTTT.